The 7 T cell receptor beta chains in this list originate from one sample, sequenced in a study of T cells in narcolepsy. Sequenced by immunoSEQ multiplex PCR; TCRdb stores in-frame clones only, minus some. There are tens of thousands of clones in the sample; about 90% occur only once, and more than 0.75% lies in the top ten. The sequenced sample consisted of memory (CD45RA-) CD4+ T cells from blood. All receptors derive from a human donor in good health.

The chain recombines TRBV9 with TRBJ1-1; TRBD1 is a possible D gene (5 bases). This CDR3 comprises 12 residues. In germline, CDR1 is SGDLS, CDR2 YYNGEE. V was shortened by 8 bases and J by 7 bases, with 15 bases between the two germline ends. CDR3 DNA: TGTGCCAGTGAGGGCCGGGGCGGTGAAGCTTTCTTT. Its translation is CASEGRGGEAFF.

The CDR3 region has the DNA TGTGCCAGCAGCTTGGGTCTATCTGGGGCTGGAAACACCATATATTTT. The encoded protein is CASSLGLSGAGNTIYF. J is TRBJ1-3 and V is TRBV7-8, with D hard to call. Germline CDR1 reads SGHVS; CDR2 reads FQNEAQ. The V gene lost 3 bases and the J gene lost 2 bases, with 14 bases spanning the gap. The CDR3 runs 16 residues.

A single count supports this clone. The V and J genes are TRBV7-3 and TRBJ1-2, with 7 bases aligning to TRBD1. CDR1 is SGHTA and CDR2 is FQGTGA in the germline V gene. The CDR3 runs to 13 residues. The ends lost 5 bases at V and 8 bases at J; junction bases unmatched: 8. The CDR3 here is CASSQGQFVGYTF. CDR3 bases: TGTGCCAGCAGCCAGGGACAGTTCGTCGGCTACACCTTC. Filled out from reference TRBV7-3 and TRBJ1-2, the complete variable domain reads GAGVSQTPSNKVTEKGKYVELRCDPISGHTALYWYRQSLGQGPEFLIYFQGTGAADDSGLPNDRFFAVRPEGSVSTLKIQRTERGDSAVYLCASSQGQFVGYTFGSGTRLTVV.

In regard to this clone: Its ends do not fully match the called genes, so a read error is possible. This chain uses TRBV11-2 with TRBJ1-1, with 7 bases aligning to TRBD1. Germline V gene sequence: CDR1 SGHAT, CDR2 FQNNGV. The CDR3 spans 13 residues. The CDR3, as DNA: TGTGCCAGCAGTTTAGACAGGGCTGATGAAGCTTTCTTT. Its protein is CASSLDRADEAFF.

On this clone: One end of the junction does not line up with germline, which may come from a read error. Other DNA sequences from this sample encode an identical CDR3 as well. The chain recombines TRBV2 with TRBJ1-4; TRBD1 might be the D (6 bases). The CDR3 extends over 14 amino acids. Germline values: CDR1 SNHLY, CDR2 FYNNEI. The CDR3 loop reads CASSDGPRGEKLFF. CDR3 coding DNA: TGCGCCAGCAGTGATGGGCCTAGGGGGGAAAAACTGTTTTTT.

Points on this clone: Distinct nucleotide sequences in the sample also encode this CDR3. The rearrangement uses TRBV14 and TRBJ2-7; no firm D call. This CDR3 is built from 11 residues. V gave up 1 base and J gave up 4 bases, with 2 bases separating them. Germline CDR1 SGHDN, CDR2 FVKESK. CDR3 sequence: CASSQAYEQYF. The CDR3 DNA sequence: TGTGCCAGCAGCCAAGCGTACGAGCAGTACTTC. Using reference TRBV14 and TRBJ2-7 for the parts outside the CDR3, the full variable domain is EAGVTQFPSHSVIEKGQTVTLRCDPISGHDNLYWYRRVMGKEIKFLLHFVKESKQDESGMPNNRFLAERTGGTYSTLKVQPAELEDSGVYFCASSQAYEQYFGPGTRLTVT.

This chain links TRBV11-2 with TRBJ2-5; D is perhaps TRBD1 (6 bases). This CDR3 has 14 amino acids. In germline, CDR1 is SGHAT, CDR2 FQNNGV. V dropped 0 bases and J dropped 4 bases, with 9 bases sitting between them. CDR3 sequence (DNA): TGTGCCAGCAGCTTAGAAGGCAGGGGAGAGACCCAGTACTTC. Its translation: CASSLEGRGETQYF.